These T cell receptor beta chains were read from a single sample in a study of shared clonotypes between healthy human individuals. Produced via immunoSEQ multiplex PCR; TCRdb's table is partial and in-frame only. This table has 550,000 to 700,000 clones, less than 80% appearing once. Sequenced material: memory CD4+ T cells sorted from blood. These TCRs come from a woman aged 30 to 39 in good health. CDR3s include the opening cysteine and the closing phenylalanine or tryptophan. A D gene is named only where the DNA matches it firmly. Some rows have no size entry. The others give once, few or many, or a class for an expanded clone.

V gene: TRBV12-5; CDR3 length: 14; J gene: TRBJ2-1; D gene: .; clone size: few; CDR3 protein: CASGLDNSYNEQFF; CDR3 DNA: TGTGCTAGTGGTTTGGATAACTCCTACAATGAGCAGTTCTTC
V gene: TRBV27; CDR3 length: 16; J gene: TRBJ2-1; D gene: .; clone size: .; CDR3 protein: CASTPVGTSSYNEQFF; CDR3 DNA: TGTGCCAGCACCCCCGTCGGGACCAGCTCCTACAATGAGCAGTTCTTC
V gene: TRBV29-1; CDR3 length: 12; J gene: TRBJ1-1; D gene: .; clone size: .; CDR3 protein: CSATPVNTEAFF; CDR3 DNA: TGCAGCGCCACCCCAGTTAACACTGAAGCTTTCTTT
V gene: TRBV2; CDR3 length: 18; J gene: TRBJ2-5; D gene: TRBD2; clone size: .; CDR3 protein: CASSGLAGTSALAETQYF; CDR3 DNA: TGTGCCAGCAGTGGCTTGGCGGGAACTAGCGCTTTAGCGGAGACCCAGTACTTC
V gene: TRBV7-9; CDR3 length: 15; J gene: TRBJ1-1; D gene: .; clone size: medium-sized; CDR3 protein: CASSLARPENTEAFF; CDR3 DNA: TGTGCCAGCAGCTTAGCGCGTCCGGAGAACACTGAAGCTTTCTTT
V gene: TRBV20-1; CDR3 length: 11; J gene: TRBJ2-5; D gene: .; clone size: many; CDR3 protein: CSALYQETQYF; CDR3 DNA: TGCAGTGCCTTGTACCAAGAGACCCAGTACTTC
V gene: TRBV28; CDR3 length: 15; J gene: TRBJ1-1; D gene: TRBD1; clone size: .; CDR3 protein: CASTIQGALSTEAFF; CDR3 DNA: TGTGCCAGCACAATTCAGGGGGCTCTTAGCACTGAAGCTTTCTTT
V gene: TRBV4-1; CDR3 length: 15; J gene: TRBJ1-1; D gene: .; clone size: once; CDR3 protein: CASSQTRDWNTEAFF; CDR3 DNA: TGCGCCAGCAGCCAAACACGAGACTGGAACACTGAAGCTTTCTTT
V gene: TRBV28; CDR3 length: 12; J gene: TRBJ2-7; D gene: .; clone size: .; CDR3 protein: CASSRTDYEQYF; CDR3 DNA: TGTGCCAGCAGCCGAACTGATTACGAGCAGTACTTC
V gene: TRBV18; CDR3 length: 21; J gene: TRBJ2-7; D gene: TRBD2; clone size: few; CDR3 protein: CASSPLFSPGTSGRARYEQYF; CDR3 DNA: TGTGCCAGCTCACCACTCTTTAGCCCCGGGACTAGCGGGAGGGCCCGGTACGAGCAGTACTTC
V gene: TRBV6-6; CDR3 length: 16; J gene: TRBJ1-2; D gene: .; clone size: .; CDR3 protein: CASSGLAGGVDYGYTF; CDR3 DNA: TGTGCCAGCAGTGGTCTGGCAGGTGGAGTTGACTATGGCTACACCTTC
V gene: TRBV29-1; CDR3 length: 12; J gene: TRBJ1-1; D gene: .; clone size: .; CDR3 protein: CSAGPGMAEAFF; CDR3 DNA: TGCAGCGCAGGCCCAGGGATGGCTGAAGCTTTCTTT
V gene: TRBV18; CDR3 length: 13; J gene: TRBJ2-7; D gene: .; clone size: .; CDR3 protein: CASSLGETYEQYF; CDR3 DNA: TGTGCCAGCTCACTAGGGGAAACCTACGAGCAGTACTTC
V gene: TRBV28; CDR3 length: 16; J gene: TRBJ1-1; D gene: TRBD1; clone size: few; CDR3 protein: CASRFRTGSLNTEAFF; CDR3 DNA: TGTGCCAGCAGGTTCCGGACAGGGTCGCTGAACACTGAAGCTTTCTTT
V gene: TRBV18; CDR3 length: 14; J gene: TRBJ1-1; D gene: .; clone size: .; CDR3 protein: CASSRGPLNTEAFF; CDR3 DNA: TGTGCCAGCTCAAGAGGACCGTTGAACACTGAAGCTTTCTTT
V gene: TRBV11-2; CDR3 length: 13; J gene: TRBJ2-7; D gene: .; clone size: .; CDR3 protein: CASSLGTDLEQYF; CDR3 DNA: TGTGCCAGCAGCTTAGGGACAGACTTAGAGCAGTACTTC
V gene: TRBV29-1; CDR3 length: 12; J gene: TRBJ2-3; D gene: TRBD2; clone size: .; CDR3 protein: CSSRREGSTQYF; CDR3 DNA: TGCAGCTCAAGGCGGGAGGGTTCTACGCAGTATTTT
V gene: TRBV4-1; CDR3 length: 13; J gene: TRBJ2-1; D gene: TRBD2; clone size: .; CDR3 protein: CASSPQTSGALFF; CDR3 DNA: TGCGCCAGCAGCCCCCAGACTAGCGGGGCTTTGTTCTTC
V gene: TRBV10-3; CDR3 length: 16; J gene: TRBJ2-7; D gene: TRBD2; clone size: .; CDR3 protein: CAIKTSGSMGSYEQYF; CDR3 DNA: TGTGCCATCAAGACTAGCGGGAGTATGGGTTCCTACGAGCAGTACTTC
V gene: TRBV7-8; CDR3 length: 16; J gene: TRBJ1-4; D gene: .; clone size: .; CDR3 protein: CASSPHTGTYSEKLFF; CDR3 DNA: TGTGCCAGCAGCCCGCATACAGGGACATATAGTGAAAAACTGTTTTTT
V gene: TRBV30; CDR3 length: 14; J gene: TRBJ1-5; D gene: TRBD1; clone size: .; CDR3 protein: CGLVPQGVNQPQHF; CDR3 DNA: TGTGGACTCGTCCCACAGGGGGTGAATCAGCCCCAGCATTTT
V gene: TRBV5-4; CDR3 length: 15; J gene: TRBJ2-5; D gene: .; clone size: many; CDR3 protein: CASSLARRGEETQYF; CDR3 DNA: TGTGCCAGCAGCTTGGCCCGGAGGGGAGAGGAGACCCAGTACTTC
V gene: TRBV11-2; CDR3 length: 13; J gene: TRBJ2-7; D gene: .; clone size: once; CDR3 protein: CASSPDRFYEQYF; CDR3 DNA: TGTGCCAGCAGCCCAGACAGGTTCTACGAGCAGTACTTC
V gene: TRBV6-5; CDR3 length: 14; J gene: TRBJ2-7; D gene: .; clone size: .; CDR3 protein: CASSYDTSSYEQYF; CDR3 DNA: TGTGCCAGCAGTTATGACACTAGCTCCTACGAGCAGTACTTC
V gene: TRBV19; CDR3 length: 14; J gene: TRBJ1-1; D gene: TRBD1; clone size: .; CDR3 protein: CASSMGTVNTEAFF; CDR3 DNA: TGTGCCAGTAGTATGGGGACAGTGAACACTGAAGCTTTCTTT
V gene: TRBV6-6; CDR3 length: 14; J gene: TRBJ2-5; D gene: .; clone size: .; CDR3 protein: CASSYGGRGETQYF; CDR3 DNA: TGTGCCAGCAGTTATGGGGGGAGAGGCGAGACCCAGTACTTC
V gene: TRBV4-1; CDR3 length: 16; J gene: TRBJ2-5; D gene: TRBD2; clone size: .; CDR3 protein: CASSRGLADFQETQYF; CDR3 DNA: TGCGCCAGCAGCCGGGGACTAGCGGATTTCCAAGAGACCCAGTACTTC
V gene: TRBV5-1; CDR3 length: 18; J gene: TRBJ2-6; D gene: TRBD1; clone size: .; CDR3 protein: CASSLGDRVGSGANVLTF; CDR3 DNA: TGCGCCAGCAGCTTGGGGGACAGGGTCGGCTCTGGGGCCAACGTCCTGACTTTC
V gene: TRBV5-4; CDR3 length: 15; J gene: TRBJ2-1; D gene: TRBD2; clone size: .; CDR3 protein: CASRRAGGPLDEQFF; CDR3 DNA: TGTGCCAGCAGGCGAGCGGGAGGGCCTTTAGATGAGCAGTTCTTC
V gene: TRBV7-9; CDR3 length: 17; J gene: TRBJ1-4; D gene: TRBD1; clone size: once; CDR3 protein: CASSSTGQGATNEKLFF; CDR3 DNA: TGTGCCAGCAGCTCCACGGGACAGGGGGCAACTAATGAAAAACTGTTTTTT
V gene: TRBV28; CDR3 length: 13; J gene: TRBJ2-1; D gene: TRBD2; clone size: few; CDR3 protein: CASSNSGSYEQFF; CDR3 DNA: TGTGCCAGCAGTAACAGCGGGAGCTATGAGCAGTTCTTC
V gene: TRBV5-1; CDR3 length: 18; J gene: TRBJ2-6; D gene: .; clone size: .; CDR3 protein: CASSLAPTGSSGANVLTF; CDR3 DNA: TGCGCCAGCAGCTTGGCCCCCACAGGGAGCTCTGGGGCCAACGTCCTGACTTTC
V gene: TRBV28; CDR3 length: 14; J gene: TRBJ2-7; D gene: TRBD1; clone size: once; CDR3 protein: CASSQGQYFYEQYF; CDR3 DNA: TGTGCCAGCAGTCAGGGACAGTATTTCTACGAGCAGTACTTC
V gene: TRBV5-1; CDR3 length: 15; J gene: TRBJ2-7; D gene: TRBD1; clone size: .; CDR3 protein: CASSFGPDRGREQYF; CDR3 DNA: TGCGCCAGCAGCTTCGGTCCGGACAGGGGACGCGAGCAGTACTTC
V gene: TRBV7-9; CDR3 length: 15; J gene: TRBJ2-5; D gene: .; clone size: .; CDR3 protein: CASSITGQSKPIQYF; CDR3 DNA: TGTGCCAGCAGTATTACCGGGCAATCCAAGCCTATTCAGTACTTC
V gene: TRBV5-1; CDR3 length: 15; J gene: TRBJ2-1; D gene: TRBD2; clone size: .; CDR3 protein: CASSLSTSAYNEQFF; CDR3 DNA: TGCGCCAGCAGCTTGAGTACTAGCGCCTACAATGAGCAGTTCTTC
V gene: TRBV5-4; CDR3 length: 15; J gene: TRBJ2-1; D gene: .; clone size: .; CDR3 protein: CASSLDARSYNEQFF; CDR3 DNA: TGTGCCAGCAGCTTGGATGCGCGGTCGTACAATGAGCAGTTCTTC
V gene: TRBV7-8; CDR3 length: 15; J gene: TRBJ2-5; D gene: .; clone size: .; CDR3 protein: CASSLEGWRQETQYF; CDR3 DNA: TGTGCCAGCAGCTTAGAAGGATGGAGGCAAGAGACCCAGTACTTC
V gene: TRBV5-1; CDR3 length: 17; J gene: TRBJ2-5; D gene: TRBD1; clone size: .; CDR3 protein: CASSLGRGPIEEETQYF; CDR3 DNA: TGCGCCAGCAGCTTGGGAAGGGGGCCTATAGAAGAGGAGACCCAGTACTTC
V gene: TRBV5-4; CDR3 length: 15; J gene: TRBJ1-5; D gene: .; clone size: .; CDR3 protein: CASSLGPGEGQPQHF; CDR3 DNA: TGTGCCAGCAGCTTGGGACCAGGGGAAGGTCAGCCCCAGCATTTT
V gene: TRBV5-1; CDR3 length: 15; J gene: TRBJ2-3; D gene: .; clone size: .; CDR3 protein: CASSLEGSGGDTQYF; CDR3 DNA: TGCGCCAGCAGCTTGGAGGGCTCTGGGGGAGATACGCAGTATTTT
V gene: TRBV2; CDR3 length: 12; J gene: TRBJ1-5; D gene: .; clone size: .; CDR3 protein: CASTPGNQPQHF; CDR3 DNA: TGTGCCAGCACCCCGGGCAATCAGCCCCAGCATTTT
V gene: TRBV30; CDR3 length: 14; J gene: TRBJ2-3; D gene: .; clone size: .; CDR3 protein: CAWSRGSNTDTQYF; CDR3 DNA: TGTGCCTGGAGCCGGGGGTCCAACACAGATACGCAGTATTTT
V gene: TRBV11-2; CDR3 length: 12; J gene: TRBJ1-6; D gene: .; clone size: .; CDR3 protein: CATHPIGSPLHF; CDR3 DNA: TGTGCCACCCACCCAATAGGGTCACCCCTCCACTTT
V gene: TRBV6-4; CDR3 length: 14; J gene: TRBJ2-3; D gene: .; clone size: .; CDR3 protein: CASSVREGGDTQYF; CDR3 DNA: TGTGCCAGCAGTGTTCGCGAGGGAGGCGATACGCAGTATTTT